The present T cell receptor beta chain was sequenced within a study of blood T cell repertoires in COVID-19. Study background: The study drew acute and convalescent COVID-19 samples from the United States, Italy and Spain.

Germline assignment: CDR1 KGHSH and CDR2 LQKENI. The CDR3 is 11 residues long. Trimming removed 4 bases at V and 7 bases at J, with 8 bases between. Profiled with immunoSEQ multiplex PCR; TCRdb holds only in-frame clones, not every one. This sample has roughly 120,000 clones, with approximately 84% found just once. The receptor was derived from a man in his 70s with active or convalescent COVID-19. Sequencing used peripheral blood. The V gene is TRBV18, the J gene TRBJ2-7, with D possibly TRBD1 on 6 matching bases. This chain's CDR3 is CASSLDSEQYF. CDR3 sequence (DNA): TGTGCCAGCTCACTGGACAGTGAGCAGTACTTC.